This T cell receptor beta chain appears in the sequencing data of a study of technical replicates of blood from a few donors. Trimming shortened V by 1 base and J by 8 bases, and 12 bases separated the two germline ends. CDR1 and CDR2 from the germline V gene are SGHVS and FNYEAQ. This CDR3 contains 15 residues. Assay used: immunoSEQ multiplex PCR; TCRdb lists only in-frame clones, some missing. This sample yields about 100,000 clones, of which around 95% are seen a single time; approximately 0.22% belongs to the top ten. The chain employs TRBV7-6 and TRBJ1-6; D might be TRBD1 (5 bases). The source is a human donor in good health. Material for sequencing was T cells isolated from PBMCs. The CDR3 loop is CASSLEGAADSPLHF. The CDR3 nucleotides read TGTGCCAGCAGCTTAGAAGGGGCTGCGGATTCACCCCTCCACTTT.